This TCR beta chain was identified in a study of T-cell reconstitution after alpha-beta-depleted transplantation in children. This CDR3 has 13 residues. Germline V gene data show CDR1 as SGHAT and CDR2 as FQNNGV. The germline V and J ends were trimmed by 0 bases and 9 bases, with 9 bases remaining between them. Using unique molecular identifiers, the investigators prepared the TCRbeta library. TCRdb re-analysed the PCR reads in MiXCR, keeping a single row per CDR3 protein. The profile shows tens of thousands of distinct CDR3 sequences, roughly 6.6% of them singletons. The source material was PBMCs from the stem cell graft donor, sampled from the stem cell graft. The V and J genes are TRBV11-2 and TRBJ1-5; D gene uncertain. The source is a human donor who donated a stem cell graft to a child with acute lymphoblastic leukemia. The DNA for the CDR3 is TGTGCCAGCAGCTTAGAAGATATTTCGCCCCAGCATTTT. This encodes CASSLEDISPQHF. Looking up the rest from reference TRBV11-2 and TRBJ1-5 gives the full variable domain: EAGVAQSPRYKIIEKRQSVAFWCNPISGHATLYWYQQILGQGPKLLIQFQNNGVVDDSQLPKDRFSAERLKGVDSTLKIQPAKLEDSAVYLCASSLEDISPQHFGDGTRLSIL.